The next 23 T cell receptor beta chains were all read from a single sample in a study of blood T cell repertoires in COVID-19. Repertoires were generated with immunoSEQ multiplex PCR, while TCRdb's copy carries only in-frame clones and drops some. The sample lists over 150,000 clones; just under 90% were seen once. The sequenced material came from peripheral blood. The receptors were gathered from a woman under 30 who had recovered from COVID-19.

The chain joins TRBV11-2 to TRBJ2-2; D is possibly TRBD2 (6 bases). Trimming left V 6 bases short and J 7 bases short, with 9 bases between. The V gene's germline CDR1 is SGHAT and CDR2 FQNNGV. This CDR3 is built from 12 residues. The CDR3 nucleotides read TGTGCCAGCAGACTCGGGGGCGGGGAGCTGTTTTTT. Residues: CASRLGGGELFF.

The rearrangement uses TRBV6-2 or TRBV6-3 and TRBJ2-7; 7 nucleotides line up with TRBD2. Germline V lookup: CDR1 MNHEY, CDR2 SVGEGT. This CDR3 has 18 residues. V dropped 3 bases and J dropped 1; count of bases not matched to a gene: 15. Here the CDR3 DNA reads TGTGCCAGCAGTTATTCCCCCCAAGCGGGGCTGAGTTCCTACGAGCAGTACGTC. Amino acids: CASSYSPQAGLSSYEQYV.

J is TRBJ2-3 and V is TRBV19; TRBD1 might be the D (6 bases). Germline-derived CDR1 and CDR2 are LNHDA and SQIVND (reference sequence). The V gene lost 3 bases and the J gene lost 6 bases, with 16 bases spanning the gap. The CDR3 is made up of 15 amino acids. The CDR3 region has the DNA TGTGCCAGTAGTATGCGACAGGCTTGGCTGGATACGCAGTATTTT. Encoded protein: CASSMRQAWLDTQYF.

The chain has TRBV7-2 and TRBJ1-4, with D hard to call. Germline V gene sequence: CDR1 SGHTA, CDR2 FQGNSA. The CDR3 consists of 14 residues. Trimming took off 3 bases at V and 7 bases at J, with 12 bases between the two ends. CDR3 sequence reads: CASSLTGKGEKLFF. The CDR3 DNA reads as TGTGCCAGCAGCTTGACGGGGAAAGGTGAAAAACTGTTTTTT.

For the CDR3, the DNA is TGTGCCAGCAGGGGGCAGGGTTTGGAGGGCTACACCTTC. This encodes CASRGQGLEGYTF. The chain carries TRBV28 and TRBJ1-2; D is perhaps TRBD1 (5 bases). Germline V lookup: CDR1 MDHEN, CDR2 SYDVKM. The CDR3 has 13 residues. The V end lost 6 bases, the J end lost 8 bases, and 16 bases lay between the germline ends.

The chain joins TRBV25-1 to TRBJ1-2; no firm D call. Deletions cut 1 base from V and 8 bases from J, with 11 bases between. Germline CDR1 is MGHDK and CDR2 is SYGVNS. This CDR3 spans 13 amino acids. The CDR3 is CASSEFTEAGYTF. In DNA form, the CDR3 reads TGTGCCAGCAGTGAATTTACAGAAGCCGGCTACACCTTC.

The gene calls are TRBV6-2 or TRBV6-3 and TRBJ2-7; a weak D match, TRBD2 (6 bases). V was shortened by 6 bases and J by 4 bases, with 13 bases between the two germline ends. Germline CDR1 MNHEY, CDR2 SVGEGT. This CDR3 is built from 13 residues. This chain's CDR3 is CASSPGGVYEQYV. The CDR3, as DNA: TGTGCCAGCAGCCCCGGGGGTGTGTACGAGCAGTACGTC.

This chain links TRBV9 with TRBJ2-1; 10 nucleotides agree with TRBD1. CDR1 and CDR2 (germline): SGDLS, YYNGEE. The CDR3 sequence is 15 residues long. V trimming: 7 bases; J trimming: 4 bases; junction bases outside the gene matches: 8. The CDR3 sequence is CASAETGGEYNEQFF. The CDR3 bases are TGTGCCAGCGCGGAGACAGGGGGCGAGTACAATGAGCAGTTCTTC.

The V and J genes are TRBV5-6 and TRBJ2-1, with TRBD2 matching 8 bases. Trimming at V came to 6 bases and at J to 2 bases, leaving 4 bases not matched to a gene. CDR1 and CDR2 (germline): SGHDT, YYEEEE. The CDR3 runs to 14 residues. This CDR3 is CASTAGLAYNEQFF. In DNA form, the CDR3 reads TGTGCCAGCACCGCGGGACTAGCCTACAATGAGCAGTTCTTC. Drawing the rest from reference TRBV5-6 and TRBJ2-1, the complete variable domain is DAGVTQSPTHLIKTRGQQVTLRCSPKSGHDTVSWYQQALGQGPQFIFQYYEEEERQRGNFPDRFSGHQFPNYSSELNVNALLLGDSALYLCASTAGLAYNEQFFGPGTRLTVL.

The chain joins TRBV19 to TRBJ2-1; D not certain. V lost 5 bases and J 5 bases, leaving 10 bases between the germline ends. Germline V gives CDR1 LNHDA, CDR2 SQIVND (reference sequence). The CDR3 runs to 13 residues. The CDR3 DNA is TGTGCCAGTAGTTTGCCCGGTAACAATGAGCAGTTCTTC. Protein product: CASSLPGNNEQFF.

The CDR3 nucleotides are TGTGCCAGCAGCCCAACTAGCGGACCCTACAATGAGCAGTTCTTC. This codes for CASSPTSGPYNEQFF. The chain has TRBV7-9 and TRBJ2-1; TRBD2 matches 8 bases. The germline gives CDR1 SEHNR, CDR2 FQNEAQ (reference sequence). This CDR3 spans 15 amino acids. V lost 5 bases and J lost 2; bases outside the gene matches: 5.

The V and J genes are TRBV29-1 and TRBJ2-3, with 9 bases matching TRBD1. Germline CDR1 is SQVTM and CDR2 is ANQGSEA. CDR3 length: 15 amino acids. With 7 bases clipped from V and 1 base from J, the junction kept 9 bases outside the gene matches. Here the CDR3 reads CSAPGTGRGTDTQYF. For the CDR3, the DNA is TGCAGCGCCCCCGGGACAGGGAGGGGCACAGATACGCAGTATTTT.

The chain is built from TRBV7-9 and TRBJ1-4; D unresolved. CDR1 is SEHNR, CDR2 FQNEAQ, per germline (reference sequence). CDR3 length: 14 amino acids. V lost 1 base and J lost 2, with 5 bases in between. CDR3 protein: CASSLDYTNEKLFF. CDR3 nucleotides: TGTGCCAGCAGCTTAGACTATACTAATGAAAAACTGTTTTTT.

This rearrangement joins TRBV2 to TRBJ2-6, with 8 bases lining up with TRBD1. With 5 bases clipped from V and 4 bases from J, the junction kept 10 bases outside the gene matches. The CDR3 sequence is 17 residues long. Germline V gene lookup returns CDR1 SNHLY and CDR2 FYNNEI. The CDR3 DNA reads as TGTGCCAGCAGTCAGCCCCGGACAGGGACAGGGGCCAACGTCCTGACTTTC. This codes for CASSQPRTGTGANVLTF.

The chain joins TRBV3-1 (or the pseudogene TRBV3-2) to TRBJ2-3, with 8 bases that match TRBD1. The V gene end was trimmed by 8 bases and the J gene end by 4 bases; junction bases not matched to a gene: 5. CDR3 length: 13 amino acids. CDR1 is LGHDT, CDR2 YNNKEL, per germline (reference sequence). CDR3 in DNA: TGTGCCAGCGCAGGGGGCAGTGCAGATACGCAGTATTTT. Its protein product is CASAGGSADTQYF.

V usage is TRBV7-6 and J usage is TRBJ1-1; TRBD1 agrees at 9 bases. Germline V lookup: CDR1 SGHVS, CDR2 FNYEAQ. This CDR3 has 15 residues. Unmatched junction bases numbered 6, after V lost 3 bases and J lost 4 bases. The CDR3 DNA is TGTGCCAGCAGCTTGGAACAGGGGGCCAGCACTGAAGCTTTCTTT. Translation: CASSLEQGASTEAFF.

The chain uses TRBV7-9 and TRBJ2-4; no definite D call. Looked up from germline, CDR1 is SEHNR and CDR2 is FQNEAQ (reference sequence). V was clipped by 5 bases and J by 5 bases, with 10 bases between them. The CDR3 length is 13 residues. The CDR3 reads CASSQGTENIQYF. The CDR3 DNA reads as TGTGCCAGCAGCCAAGGTACAGAAAACATTCAGTACTTC.

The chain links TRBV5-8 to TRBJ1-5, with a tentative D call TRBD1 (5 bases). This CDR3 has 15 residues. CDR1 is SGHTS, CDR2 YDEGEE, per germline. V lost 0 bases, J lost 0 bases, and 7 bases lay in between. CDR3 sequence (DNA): TGTGCCAGCAGCTTGGAGGGGTATAGCAATCAGCCCCAGCATTTT. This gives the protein CASSLEGYSNQPQHF.

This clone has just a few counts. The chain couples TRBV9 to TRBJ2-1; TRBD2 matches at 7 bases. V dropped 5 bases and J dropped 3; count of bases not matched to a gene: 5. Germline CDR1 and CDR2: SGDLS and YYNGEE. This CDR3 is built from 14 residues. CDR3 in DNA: TGTGCCAGCAGTGGGAGGGTCCGCTACAATGAGCAGTTCTTC. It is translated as CASSGRVRYNEQFF.

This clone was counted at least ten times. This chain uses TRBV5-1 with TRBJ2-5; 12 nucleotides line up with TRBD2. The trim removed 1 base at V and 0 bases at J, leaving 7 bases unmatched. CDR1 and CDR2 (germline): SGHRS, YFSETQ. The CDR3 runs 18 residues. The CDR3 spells CASSLMTSGGGNQETQYF. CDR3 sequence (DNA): TGCGCCAGCAGCTTGATGACTAGCGGGGGAGGGAACCAAGAGACCCAGTACTTC. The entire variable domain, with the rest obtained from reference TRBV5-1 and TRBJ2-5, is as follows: KAGVTQTPRYLIKTRGQQVTLSCSPISGHRSVSWYQQTPGQGLQFLFEYFSETQRNKGNFPGRFSGRQFSNSRSEMNVSTLELGDSALYLCASSLMTSGGGNQETQYFGPGTRLLVL.

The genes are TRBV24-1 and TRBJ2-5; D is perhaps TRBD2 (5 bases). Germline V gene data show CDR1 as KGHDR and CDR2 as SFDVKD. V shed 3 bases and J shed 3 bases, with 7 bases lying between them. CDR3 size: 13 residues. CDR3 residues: CATSDGGKETQYF. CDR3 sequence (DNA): TGTGCCACCAGTGATGGAGGAAAAGAGACCCAGTACTTC.

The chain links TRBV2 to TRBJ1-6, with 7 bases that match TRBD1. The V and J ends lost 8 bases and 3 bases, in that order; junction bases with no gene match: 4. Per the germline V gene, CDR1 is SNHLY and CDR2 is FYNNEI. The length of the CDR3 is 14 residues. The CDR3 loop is CASSRQGYNSPLHF. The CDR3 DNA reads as TGTGCCAGCTCAAGACAGGGCTATAATTCACCCCTCCACTTT.

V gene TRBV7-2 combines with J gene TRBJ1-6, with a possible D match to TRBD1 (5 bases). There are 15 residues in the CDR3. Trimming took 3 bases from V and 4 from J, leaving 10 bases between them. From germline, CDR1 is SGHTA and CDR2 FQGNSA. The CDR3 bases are TGTGCCAGCAGCTTTGTGACAGATTATAATTCACCCCTCCACTTT. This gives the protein CASSFVTDYNSPLHF.